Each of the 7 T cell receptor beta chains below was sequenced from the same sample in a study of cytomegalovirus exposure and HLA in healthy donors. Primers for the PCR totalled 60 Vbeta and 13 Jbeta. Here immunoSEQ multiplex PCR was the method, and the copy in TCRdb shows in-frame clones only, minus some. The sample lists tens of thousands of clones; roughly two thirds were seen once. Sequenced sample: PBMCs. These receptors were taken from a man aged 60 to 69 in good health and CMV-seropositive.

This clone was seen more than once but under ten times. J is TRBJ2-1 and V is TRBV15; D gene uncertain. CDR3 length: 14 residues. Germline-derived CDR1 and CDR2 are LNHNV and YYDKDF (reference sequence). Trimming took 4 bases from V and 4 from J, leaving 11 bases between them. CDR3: CATSINNPYNEQFF. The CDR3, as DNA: TGTGCCACCAGCATAAACAACCCTTACAATGAGCAGTTCTTC.

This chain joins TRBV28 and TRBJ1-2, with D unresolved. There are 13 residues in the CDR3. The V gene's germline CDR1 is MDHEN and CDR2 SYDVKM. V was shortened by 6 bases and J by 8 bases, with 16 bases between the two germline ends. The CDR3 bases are TGTGCCAGCAGGATAGACACCGATGGCGGCTACACCTTC. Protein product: CASRIDTDGGYTF.

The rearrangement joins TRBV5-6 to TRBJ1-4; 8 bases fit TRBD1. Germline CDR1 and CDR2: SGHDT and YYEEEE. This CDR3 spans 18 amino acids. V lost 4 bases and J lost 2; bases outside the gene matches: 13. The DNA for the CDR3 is TGTGCCAGCAGCCCAAGACAGGGGAAGGTTGCTACTAATGAAAAACTGTTTTTT. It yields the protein CASSPRQGKVATNEKLFF.

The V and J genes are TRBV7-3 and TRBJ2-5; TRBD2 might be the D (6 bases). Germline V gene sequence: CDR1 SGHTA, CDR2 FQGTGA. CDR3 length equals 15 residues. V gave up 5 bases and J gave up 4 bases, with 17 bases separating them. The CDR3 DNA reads TGTGCCAGCAGCGTGACGGAGGGCCCTGGAGAGACCCAGTACTTC. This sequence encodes CASSVTEGPGETQYF.

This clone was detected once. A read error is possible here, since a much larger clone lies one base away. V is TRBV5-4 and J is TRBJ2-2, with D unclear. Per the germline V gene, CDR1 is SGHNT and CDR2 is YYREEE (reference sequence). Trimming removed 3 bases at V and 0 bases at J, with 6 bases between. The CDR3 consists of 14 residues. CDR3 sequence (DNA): TGTGCCAGCAGCTCCGACACGAACACCGGGGAGCTGTTTTTT. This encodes CASSSDTNTGELFF. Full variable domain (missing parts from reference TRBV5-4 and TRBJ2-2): ETGVTQSPTHLIKTRGQQVTLRCSSQSGHNTVSWYQQALGQGPQFIFQYYREEENGRGNFPPRFSGLQFPNYSSELNVNALELDDSALYLCASSSDTNTGELFFGEGSRLTVL.

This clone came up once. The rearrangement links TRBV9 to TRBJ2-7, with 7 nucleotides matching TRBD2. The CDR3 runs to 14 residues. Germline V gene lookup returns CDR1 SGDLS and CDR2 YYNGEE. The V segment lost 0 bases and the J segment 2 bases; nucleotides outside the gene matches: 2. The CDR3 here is CASSVAGGPYEQYF. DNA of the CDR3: TGTGCCAGCAGCGTAGCGGGAGGCCCCTACGAGCAGTACTTC.

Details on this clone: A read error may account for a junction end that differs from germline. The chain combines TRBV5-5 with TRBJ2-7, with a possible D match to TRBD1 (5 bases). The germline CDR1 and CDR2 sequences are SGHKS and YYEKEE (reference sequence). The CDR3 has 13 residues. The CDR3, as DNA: TGTGCCAGCAGCTTGTCGTGGGGCTACGAGCAATACTTC. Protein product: CASSLSWGYEQYF.